This TCR beta chain was captured by sequencing in a study of blood T cell repertoires in COVID-19. Study-wide context: Samples taken during acute and convalescent COVID-19 were collected in the United States, Italy and Spain. Sample material is recorded as cDNA or gDNA derived from T cells, B-cell-depleted T cells, or PBMCs.

Seattle patient enrollment occurred during active infection, with longitudinal follow-up thereafter. V lost 3 bases and J 5 bases, leaving 11 bases between the germline ends. The CDR3 runs 12 residues. Germline V CDR1 and CDR2: GTSNPN, SVGIG (reference sequence). Authors' data handling: Amplifying reference gene primers gave estimates of nucleated cell counts. Produced via immunoSEQ multiplex PCR; TCRdb's table is partial and in-frame only. V, J and clone size reflect that table, while D and trimming were determined from the DNA. Of around 180,000 clones in the sample, roughly 79% are singletons; the top ten hold less than 15%.

The sample taken for sequencing was peripheral blood. The J gene is TRBJ2-7, the V gene TRBV30; perhaps TRBD1 as D (6 bases). The source is a woman of 80 years or more with COVID-19, enrolled during active disease. In DNA, the CDR3 is TGTGCCTGGAGCGCTGACAGGAACGAGCAGTACTTC. Amino acid sequence: CAWSADRNEQYF.